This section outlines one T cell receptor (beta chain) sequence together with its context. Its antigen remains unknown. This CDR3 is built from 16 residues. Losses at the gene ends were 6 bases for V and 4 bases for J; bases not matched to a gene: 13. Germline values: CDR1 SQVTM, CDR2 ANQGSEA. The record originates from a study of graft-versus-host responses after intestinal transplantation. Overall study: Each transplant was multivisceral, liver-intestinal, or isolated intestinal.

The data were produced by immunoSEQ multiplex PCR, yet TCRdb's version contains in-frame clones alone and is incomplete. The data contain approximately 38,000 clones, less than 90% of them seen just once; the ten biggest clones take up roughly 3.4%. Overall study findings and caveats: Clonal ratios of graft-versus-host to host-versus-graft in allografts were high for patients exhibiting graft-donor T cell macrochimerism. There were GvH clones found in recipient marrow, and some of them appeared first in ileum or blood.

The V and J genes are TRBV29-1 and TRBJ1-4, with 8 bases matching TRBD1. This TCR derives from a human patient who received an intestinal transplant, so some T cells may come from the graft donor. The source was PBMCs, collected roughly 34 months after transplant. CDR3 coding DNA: TGCAGCGTCGGATCCGGGACAGGTTCATTTAATGAAAAACTGTTTTTT. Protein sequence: CSVGSGTGSFNEKLFF.